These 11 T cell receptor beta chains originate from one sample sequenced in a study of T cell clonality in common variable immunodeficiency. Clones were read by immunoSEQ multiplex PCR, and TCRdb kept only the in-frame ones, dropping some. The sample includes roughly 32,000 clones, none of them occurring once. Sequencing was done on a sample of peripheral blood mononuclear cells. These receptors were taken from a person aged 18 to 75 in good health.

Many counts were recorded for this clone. The sequenced CDR3 bases are TGTGCCAGCAGCCTGGGACAGGGGAAAGAAAAA. This encodes CASSLGQGKEK. Given in full, the CDR3 is CASSLGQGKEKLFF. The gene calls are TRBV7-9 and TRBJ1-4; 10 nucleotides line up with TRBD1. The observed sequence ends 3 residues before the CDR3 terminus, with the missing tail filled in from the germline J gene. The length of the CDR3 is 14 residues. CDR1 is SEHNR, CDR2 FQNEAQ, per germline (reference sequence). Unmatched junction bases numbered 5, after V lost 5 bases and J lost 8 bases.

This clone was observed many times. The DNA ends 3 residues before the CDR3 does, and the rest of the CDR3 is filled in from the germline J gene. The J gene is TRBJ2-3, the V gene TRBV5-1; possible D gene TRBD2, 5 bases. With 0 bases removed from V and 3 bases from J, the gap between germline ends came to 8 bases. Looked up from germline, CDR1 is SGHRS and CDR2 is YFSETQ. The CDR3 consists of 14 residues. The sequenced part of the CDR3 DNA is TGCGCCAGCAGCTTGGACCCGGGGACAGATACG. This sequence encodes CASSLDPGTDT. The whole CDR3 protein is CASSLDPGTDTQYF.

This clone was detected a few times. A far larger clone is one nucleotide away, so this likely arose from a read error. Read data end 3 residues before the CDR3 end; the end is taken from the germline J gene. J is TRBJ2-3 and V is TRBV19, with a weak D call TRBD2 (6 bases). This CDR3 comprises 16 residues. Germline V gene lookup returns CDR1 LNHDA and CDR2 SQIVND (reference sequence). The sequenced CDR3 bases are TGTGCCACTAGTATGCCCCCAGGGACTAGCACAGATACG. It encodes CATSMPPGTSTDT. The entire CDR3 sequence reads CATSMPPGTSTDTQYF.

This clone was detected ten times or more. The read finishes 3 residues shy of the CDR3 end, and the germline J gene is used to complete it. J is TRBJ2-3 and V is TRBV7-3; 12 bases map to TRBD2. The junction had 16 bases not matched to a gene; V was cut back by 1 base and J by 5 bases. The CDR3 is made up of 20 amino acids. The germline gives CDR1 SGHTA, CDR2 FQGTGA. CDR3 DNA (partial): TGTGCCAGCAGCTTAAAGACCGGTGGAGCTAGCGGGAGGGCCAGAGATACG. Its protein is CASSLKTGGASGRARDT. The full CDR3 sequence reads CASSLKTGGASGRARDTQYF.

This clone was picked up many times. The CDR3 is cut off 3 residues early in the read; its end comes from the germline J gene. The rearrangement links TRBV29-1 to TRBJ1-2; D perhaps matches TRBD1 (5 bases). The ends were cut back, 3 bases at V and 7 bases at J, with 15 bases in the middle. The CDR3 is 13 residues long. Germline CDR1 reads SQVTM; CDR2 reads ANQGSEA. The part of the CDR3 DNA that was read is TGCAGCGTTGATGGCAGGGAGGGCCGTGGC. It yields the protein CSVDGREGRG. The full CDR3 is CSVDGREGRGYTF.

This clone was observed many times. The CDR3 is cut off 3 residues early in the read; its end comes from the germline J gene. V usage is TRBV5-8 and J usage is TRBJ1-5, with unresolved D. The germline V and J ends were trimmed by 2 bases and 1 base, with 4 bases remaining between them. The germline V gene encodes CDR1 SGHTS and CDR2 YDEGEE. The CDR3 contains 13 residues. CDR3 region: CASSLASNQPQHF. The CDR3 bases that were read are TGTGCCAGCAGCTTAGCCAGCAATCAGCCC.

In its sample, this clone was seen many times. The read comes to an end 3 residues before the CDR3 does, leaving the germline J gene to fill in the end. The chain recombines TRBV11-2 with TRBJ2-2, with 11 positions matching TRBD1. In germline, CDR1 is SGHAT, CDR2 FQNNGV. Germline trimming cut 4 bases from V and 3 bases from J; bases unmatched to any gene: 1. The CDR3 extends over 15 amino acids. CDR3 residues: CASSWTGGDTGELFF. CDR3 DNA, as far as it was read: TGTGCCAGCAGCTGGACAGGGGGCGACACCGGGGAG.

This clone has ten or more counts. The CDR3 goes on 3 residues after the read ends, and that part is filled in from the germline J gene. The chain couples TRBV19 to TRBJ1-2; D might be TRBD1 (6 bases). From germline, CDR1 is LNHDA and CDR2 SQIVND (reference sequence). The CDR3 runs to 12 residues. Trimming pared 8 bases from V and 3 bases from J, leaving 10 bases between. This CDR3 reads CASGQMDYGYTF. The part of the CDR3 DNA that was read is TGTGCCAGTGGACAGATGGACTATGGC.

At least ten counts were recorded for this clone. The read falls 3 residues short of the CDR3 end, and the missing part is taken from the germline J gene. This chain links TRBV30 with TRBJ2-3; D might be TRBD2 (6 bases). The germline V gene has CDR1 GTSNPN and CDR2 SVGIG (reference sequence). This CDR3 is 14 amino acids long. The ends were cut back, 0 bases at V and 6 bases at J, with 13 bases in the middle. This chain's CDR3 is CAWSVRGIGDTQYF. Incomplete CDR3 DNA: TGTGCCTGGAGTGTACGCGGGATCGGGGATACG.

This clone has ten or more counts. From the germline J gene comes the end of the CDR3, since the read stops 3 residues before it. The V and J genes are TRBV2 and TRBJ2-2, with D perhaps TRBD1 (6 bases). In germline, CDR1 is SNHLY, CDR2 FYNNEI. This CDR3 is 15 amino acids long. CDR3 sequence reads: CASSEGQVTNEKLFF. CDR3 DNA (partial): TGTGCCAGCAGTGAAGGACAGGTGACTAATGAAAAG. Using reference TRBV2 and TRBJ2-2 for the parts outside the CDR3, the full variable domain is EPEVTQTPSHQVTQMGQEVILRCVPISNHLYFYWYRQILGQKVEFLVSFYNNEISEKSEIFDDQFSVERPDGSNFTLKIRSTKLEDSAMYFCASSEGQVTNEKLFFGEGSRLTVL.

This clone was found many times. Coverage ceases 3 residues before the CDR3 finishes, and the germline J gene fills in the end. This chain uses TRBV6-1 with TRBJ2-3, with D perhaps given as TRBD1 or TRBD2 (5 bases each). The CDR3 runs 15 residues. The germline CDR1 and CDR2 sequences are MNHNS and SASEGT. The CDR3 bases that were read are TGTGCCAGCAGTGGGGGCAGCTACGGAGGCGAGACG. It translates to CASSGGSYGGET. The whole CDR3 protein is CASSGGSYGGETQYF.